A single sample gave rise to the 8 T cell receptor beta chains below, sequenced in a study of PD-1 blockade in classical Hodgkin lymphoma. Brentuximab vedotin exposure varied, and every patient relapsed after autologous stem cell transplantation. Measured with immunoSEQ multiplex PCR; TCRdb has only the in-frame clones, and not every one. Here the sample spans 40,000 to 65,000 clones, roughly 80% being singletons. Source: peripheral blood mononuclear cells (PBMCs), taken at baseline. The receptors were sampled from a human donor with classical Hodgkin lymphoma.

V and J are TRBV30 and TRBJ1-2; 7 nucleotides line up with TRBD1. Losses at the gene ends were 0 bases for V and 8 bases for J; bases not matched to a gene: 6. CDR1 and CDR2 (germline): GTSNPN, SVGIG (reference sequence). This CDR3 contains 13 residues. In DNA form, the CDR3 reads TGTGCCTGGAGTGTACCGGGACAGAAAGGCTACACCTTC. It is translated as CAWSVPGQKGYTF.

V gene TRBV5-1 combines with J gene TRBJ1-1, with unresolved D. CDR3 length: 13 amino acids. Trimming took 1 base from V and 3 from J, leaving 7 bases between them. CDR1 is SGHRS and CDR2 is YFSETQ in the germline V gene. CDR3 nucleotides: TGCGCCAGCAGCTTGTCCAGGTACACTGAAGCTTTCTTT. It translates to CASSLSRYTEAFF.

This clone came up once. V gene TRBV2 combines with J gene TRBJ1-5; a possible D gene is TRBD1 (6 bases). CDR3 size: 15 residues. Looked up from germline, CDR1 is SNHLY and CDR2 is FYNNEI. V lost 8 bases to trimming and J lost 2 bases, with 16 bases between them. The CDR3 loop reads CASQWGGLGNQPQHF. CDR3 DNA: TGTGCCAGCCAATGGGGGGGCCTGGGCAATCAGCCCCAGCATTTT.

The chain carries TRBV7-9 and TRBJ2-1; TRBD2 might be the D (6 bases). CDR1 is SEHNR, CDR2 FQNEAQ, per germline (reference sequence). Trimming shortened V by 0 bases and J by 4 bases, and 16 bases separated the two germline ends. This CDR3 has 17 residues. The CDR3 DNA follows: TGTGCCAGCAGCTTAGCCCTACTATCCGGGAGTTACAATGAGCAGTTCTTC. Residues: CASSLALLSGSYNEQFF.

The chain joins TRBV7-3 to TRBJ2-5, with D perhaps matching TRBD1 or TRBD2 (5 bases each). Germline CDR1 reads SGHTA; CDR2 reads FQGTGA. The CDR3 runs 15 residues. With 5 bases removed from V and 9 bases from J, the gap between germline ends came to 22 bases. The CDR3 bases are TGTGCCAGCAGCCTAGGGATCGGGGCCTTGGGGCCCCAGTACTTC. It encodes CASSLGIGALGPQYF.

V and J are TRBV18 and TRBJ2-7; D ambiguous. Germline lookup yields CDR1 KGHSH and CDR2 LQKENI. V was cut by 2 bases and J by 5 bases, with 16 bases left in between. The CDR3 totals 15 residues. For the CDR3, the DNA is TGTGCCAGCTCACCATCGGCTCTTGGACCCAACGAGCAGTACTTC. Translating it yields CASSPSALGPNEQYF.

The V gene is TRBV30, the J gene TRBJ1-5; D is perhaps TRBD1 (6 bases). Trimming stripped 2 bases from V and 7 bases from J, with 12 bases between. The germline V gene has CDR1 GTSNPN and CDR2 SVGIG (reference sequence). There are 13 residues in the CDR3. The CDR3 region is CAWSRTGLQPQHF. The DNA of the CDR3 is TGTGCCTGGAGTCGTACAGGGCTACAGCCCCAGCATTTT.

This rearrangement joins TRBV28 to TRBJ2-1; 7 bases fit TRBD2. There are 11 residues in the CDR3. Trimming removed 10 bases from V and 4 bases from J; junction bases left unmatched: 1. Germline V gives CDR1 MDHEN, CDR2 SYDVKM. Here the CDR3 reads CATGGYNEQFF. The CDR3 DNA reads TGTGCCACCGGGGGGTACAATGAGCAGTTCTTC.